What follows are 32 T cell receptor beta chains derived from one specimen sequenced in a study of cytomegalovirus exposure and HLA in healthy donors. PCR was performed using 60 Vbeta and 13 Jbeta primers. Only in-frame clones appear in the TCRdb table, and some are missing; sequencing was by immunoSEQ multiplex PCR. This table has roughly 120,000 clones, 77% appearing once. The source material was PBMCs. The origin of the receptors is a human donor in good health.

This sequence joins TRBV2 and TRBJ2-1, with 11 bases identical to TRBD2. After removal of 5 bases from V and 6 bases from J, the junction contained 3 bases not matched to a gene. The CDR3 runs to 14 residues. Germline lookup yields CDR1 SNHLY and CDR2 FYNNEI. The chain's CDR3 is CASSTSGSSNEQFF. In DNA form, the CDR3 reads TGTGCCAGCAGTACTAGCGGGAGTAGCAATGAGCAGTTCTTC.

This clone was found a few times. The chain is built from TRBV4-1 and TRBJ1-5; 10 bases are a match to TRBD1. V shed 1 base, J shed 2 bases, and the junction held 2 bases outside the gene matches. Germline-derived CDR1 and CDR2 are MGHRA and YSYEKL. The CDR3 is 16 residues long. CDR3 residues: CASSQGGTGGNQPQHF. In DNA form, the CDR3 reads TGCGCCAGCAGCCAAGGGGGGACAGGGGGCAATCAGCCCCAGCATTTT.

V and J are TRBV18 and TRBJ2-7, with D maybe TRBD1 (8 bases). Trimming pared 7 bases from V and 4 bases from J, leaving 23 bases between. CDR1 KGHSH and CDR2 LQKENI come from the germline V gene. The CDR3 runs 16 residues. The CDR3 protein is CASYLQGGSPVYEQYF. CDR3 DNA: TGTGCCAGCTACCTACAGGGGGGGAGTCCAGTTTACGAGCAGTACTTC.

The table lists this clone with a count of one. V gene TRBV30 combines with J gene TRBJ2-2; 13 bases map to TRBD2. The CDR3 has 19 amino acids. Germline CDR1 is GTSNPN and CDR2 is SVGIG (reference sequence). J lost 4 bases, V lost 2 bases, and 13 bases had no gene match. DNA of the CDR3: TGTGCCTGGAGTTCAAAAGTACTAGCGGGAGGGGCAATCACCGGGGAGCTGTTTTTT. Encoded protein: CAWSSKVLAGGAITGELFF.

V and J are TRBV6-1 and TRBJ1-1; 9 bases match TRBD1. Trimming took 6 bases from V and 5 from J; bases not matched to a gene: 4. The CDR3 length is 13 residues. From germline, CDR1 is MNHNS and CDR2 SASEGT. In nucleotides, the CDR3 is TGTGCCAGCAGCGGAGGACAGGGGACTGAAGCTTTCTTT. Amino acids: CASSGGQGTEAFF.

The chain links TRBV5-8 to TRBJ2-7; 9 positions agree with TRBD1. With V trimmed by 5 bases and J by 3 bases, 6 bases remained unmatched. CDR3 length equals 14 residues. Germline V lookup: CDR1 SGHTS, CDR2 YDEGEE. This chain's CDR3 is CASSLGTGNYEQYF. The CDR3 DNA reads as TGTGCCAGCAGTCTCGGGACAGGGAACTACGAGCAGTACTTC.

The chain links TRBV5-1 to TRBJ2-1, with 9 bases matching TRBD2. In germline, CDR1 is SGHRS, CDR2 YFSETQ. The V gene end was trimmed by 3 bases and the J gene end by 7 bases; junction bases not matched to a gene: 11. This CDR3 has 16 amino acids. For the CDR3, the DNA is TGCGCCAGCAGCTCGAACCTAGCGGGGTTGGGGAATGAGCAGTTCTTC. Protein product: CASSSNLAGLGNEQFF.

The gene calls are TRBV10-1 and TRBJ2-7; 8 bases map to TRBD1. There are 13 residues in the CDR3. Germline V gives CDR1 WNHNN, CDR2 SYGVQD (reference sequence). V shed 4 bases, J shed 6 bases, and the junction held 5 bases outside the gene matches. Here the CDR3 reads CASSAGGGFEQYF. CDR3 bases: TGCGCCAGCAGTGCAGGGGGCGGCTTCGAGCAGTACTTC.

The chain carries TRBV25-1 and TRBJ2-5, with 8 bases fitting TRBD1. The CDR3 consists of 15 residues. Trimming took 6 bases from V and 4 from J; bases not matched to a gene: 10. In germline, CDR1 is MGHDK, CDR2 SYGVNS. Here the CDR3 DNA reads TGTGCCAGCAGCCGACAGGGGCGCGGAGGAGAGACCCAGTACTTC. Translating gives CASSRQGRGGETQYF. Supplemented by reference TRBV25-1 and TRBJ2-5, the full variable domain reads EADIYQTPRYLVIGTGKKITLECSQTMGHDKMYWYQQDPGMELHLIHYSYGVNSTEKGDLSSESTVSRIRTEHFPLTLESARPSHTSQYLCASSRQGRGGETQYFGPGTRLLVL.

This clone was seen a handful of times. The rearrangement links TRBV29-1 to TRBJ1-5; TRBD1 matches 9 bases. Trimming cost V 4 bases and J 4 bases; bases outside gene matches: 5. This CDR3 comprises 14 residues. Germline V lookup: CDR1 SQVTM, CDR2 ANQGSEA. CDR3 DNA sequence: TGCAGCGTTGGAGCGGGACAGGGTAATCAGCCCCAGCATTTT. It encodes CSVGAGQGNQPQHF. The full variable domain, in which reference TRBV29-1 and TRBJ1-5 provide the parts outside the CDR3, is SAVISQKPSRDICQRGTSLTIQCQVDSQVTMMFWYRQQPGQSLTLIATANQGSEATYESGFVIDKFPISRPNLTFSTLTVSNMSPEDSSIYLCSVGAGQGNQPQHFGDGTRLSIL.

The CDR3 loop is CASSQDRLSGDMNTGELFF. The CDR3 DNA reads as TGCGCCAGCAGCCAAGATCGTTTATCTGGGGACATGAACACCGGGGAGCTGTTTTTT. The chain combines TRBV4-1 with TRBJ2-2, with a possible D match to TRBD1 (6 bases). Between the trimmed V and J ends, which lost 0 bases and 1 base, there was a span of 18 bases. Germline values: CDR1 MGHRA, CDR2 YSYEKL. CDR3 length equals 19 residues.

The J gene is TRBJ1-4, the V gene TRBV28; 10 bases match TRBD1. There are 15 residues in the CDR3. The J segment lost 1 base and the V segment lost 7 bases, leaving 3 bases of the junction unmatched. Germline V gives CDR1 MDHEN, CDR2 SYDVKM. The CDR3 here is CASNDRGQTNEKLFF. The CDR3 DNA sequence: TGTGCCAGCAATGACAGGGGGCAAACTAATGAAAAACTGTTTTTT.

J is TRBJ1-5 and V is TRBV2, with TRBD1 matching 8 bases. The CDR3 loop spans 15 amino acids. Unmatched junction bases numbered 8, after V lost 3 bases and J lost 7 bases. CDR1 is SNHLY and CDR2 is FYNNEI in the germline V gene. CDR3 coding DNA: TGTGCCAGCAGTGATTGGACAGGGTCGGGACAGCCCCAGCATTTT. This sequence encodes CASSDWTGSGQPQHF.

This chain uses TRBV29-1 with TRBJ2-5; D is possibly TRBD1 (5 bases). CDR3 length equals 14 residues. V shed 2 bases and J shed 0 bases, with 10 bases lying between them. Germline CDR1 is SQVTM and CDR2 is ANQGSEA. CDR3 nucleotide sequence: TGCAGCGTTGAAACGAGACAGTACCAAGAGACCCAGTACTTC. Translation gives CSVETRQYQETQYF.

This chain uses TRBV6-5 with TRBJ2-1, with a possible D match to TRBD1 (5 bases). Germline V lookup: CDR1 MNHEY, CDR2 SVGAGI. Trimming shortened V by 2 bases and J by 11 bases, and 13 bases separated the two germline ends. The CDR3 spans 13 residues. CDR3: CASSYLSQGKQFF. CDR3 DNA sequence: TGTGCCAGCAGTTACCTTTCCCAGGGAAAGCAGTTCTTC.

This chain connects TRBV7-8 to TRBJ1-1; D ambiguous. CDR1 and CDR2 (germline): SGHVS, FQNEAQ. This CDR3 has 16 amino acids. V was cut by 5 bases and J by 0 bases, with 16 bases left in between. The CDR3 nucleotides are TGTGCCAGCAGCCCAGAGAGGGTCCAAATGAACACTGAAGCTTTCTTT. Residues: CASSPERVQMNTEAFF.

The rearrangement uses TRBV28 and TRBJ1-5; no clear D. Germline loops: CDR1 MDHEN, CDR2 SYDVKM. The CDR3 runs 14 residues. V was trimmed by 7 bases and J by 0 bases, leaving 10 bases between them. The CDR3 coding sequence is TGTGCCAGCACCACGGGTACTAGCAATCAGCCCCAGCATTTT. This gives the protein CASTTGTSNQPQHF.

CDR3 loop: CASSLVGLNEQFF. In DNA, the CDR3 is TGTGCCAGCAGCTTGGTCGGTCTCAATGAGCAGTTCTTC. The chain employs TRBV5-5 and TRBJ2-1; D unclear. This CDR3 is built from 13 residues. The V gene's germline CDR1 is SGHKS and CDR2 YYEKEE (reference sequence). Trimming pared 0 bases from V and 6 bases from J, leaving 7 bases between. Looking up the rest from reference TRBV5-5 and TRBJ2-1 gives the full variable domain: DAGVTQSPTHLIKTRGQQVTLRCSPISGHKSVSWYQQVLGQGPQFIFQYYEKEERGRGNFPDRFSARQFPNYSSELNVNALLLGDSALYLCASSLVGLNEQFFGPGTRLTVL.

This chain connects TRBV5-5 to TRBJ1-2; 10 bases agree with TRBD1. The CDR3 is 17 amino acids. The germline V gene encodes CDR1 SGHKS and CDR2 YYEKEE (reference sequence). Unmatched junction bases numbered 12, after V lost 4 bases and J lost 3 bases. The CDR3 loop reads CASSPEGQGRAYYGYTF. The CDR3 DNA is TGTGCCAGCAGCCCGGAGGGACAGGGGAGGGCCTACTATGGCTACACCTTC.

The CDR3 region has the DNA TGTGCTAGTGGTTTGGAGGGGAGCACAGATACGCAGTATTTT. It encodes CASGLEGSTDTQYF. The J gene is TRBJ2-3, the V gene TRBV12-5; D possibly corresponds to TRBD1 (5 bases). The germline gives CDR1 LGHNT, CDR2 FRNRAP. V was trimmed by 1 base and J by 0 bases, leaving 5 bases between them. This CDR3 spans 14 amino acids.

Relative to its sample, this clone is medium-sized. The chain employs TRBV28 and TRBJ2-1; 10 bases line up with TRBD2. This CDR3 has 15 residues. The V and J ends lost 2 bases and 7 bases, in that order; junction bases with no gene match: 5. The germline gives CDR1 MDHEN, CDR2 SYDVKM. CDR3 sequence (DNA): TGTGCCAGCAGTTTAAGCGGGAGGGCCAAGAATGAGCAGTTCTTC. Its protein is CASSLSGRAKNEQFF.

This chain joins TRBV11-2 and TRBJ2-5, with 13 bases that match TRBD2. Trimming took 3 bases from V and 2 from J; bases not matched to a gene: 12. CDR1 is SGHAT and CDR2 is FQNNGV in the germline V gene. This CDR3 has 19 residues. The CDR3 region has the DNA TGTGCCAGCAGCTTCGCCGGGGGTACGGGACTAGCGGGGCAAGAGACCCAGTACTTC. This encodes CASSFAGGTGLAGQETQYF. Full variable domain (outside the CDR3, taken from reference TRBV11-2 and TRBJ2-5): EAGVAQSPRYKIIEKRQSVAFWCNPISGHATLYWYQQILGQGPKLLIQFQNNGVVDDSQLPKDRFSAERLKGVDSTLKIQPAKLEDSAVYLCASSFAGGTGLAGQETQYFGPGTRLLVL.

The chain carries TRBV18 and TRBJ1-2; the D gene is possibly TRBD1 (6 bases). CDR3 size: 14 residues. From germline, CDR1 is KGHSH and CDR2 LQKENI. V lost 3 bases and J 3 bases, leaving 11 bases between the germline ends. The CDR3 DNA reads as TGTGCCAGCTCACCCCTGGACAGTTACTATGGCTACACCTTC. This sequence encodes CASSPLDSYYGYTF. Using reference TRBV18 and TRBJ1-2 for the parts outside the CDR3, the full variable domain is NAGVMQNPRHLVRRRGQEARLRCSPMKGHSHVYWYRQLPEEGLKFMVYLQKENIIDESGMPKERFSAEFPKEGPSILRIQQVVRGDSAAYFCASSPLDSYYGYTFGSGTRLTVV.

This chain links TRBV5-1 with TRBJ2-7; D gene ambiguous. CDR3 length: 13 amino acids. CDR1 and CDR2 from the germline V gene are SGHRS and YFSETQ. Trimming took off 0 bases at V and 3 bases at J, with 7 bases between the two ends. CDR3 amino acids: CASSLDLRYEQYF. DNA of the CDR3: TGCGCCAGCAGCTTGGACCTGCGCTACGAGCAGTACTTC.

The chain has TRBV30 and TRBJ2-2, with 7 bases aligning to TRBD2. CDR1 and CDR2 from the germline V gene are GTSNPN and SVGIG (reference sequence). The ends lost 0 bases at V and 6 bases at J; junction bases unmatched: 4. The CDR3 has 14 residues. The CDR3, as DNA: TGTGCCTGGAGTGTAGCGGGAATGGCCGGGGAGCTGTTTTTT. As protein: CAWSVAGMAGELFF.

V is TRBV29-1 and J is TRBJ1-2, with 11 bases fitting TRBD1. CDR1 and CDR2 (germline): SQVTM, ANQGSEA. CDR3 length: 13 residues. The trim removed 2 bases at V and 7 bases at J, leaving 3 bases unmatched. CDR3 in amino acids: CSVELDRGPGYTF. Here the CDR3 DNA reads TGCAGCGTTGAACTGGACAGGGGGCCTGGCTACACCTTC.

The V and J genes are TRBV25-1 and TRBJ2-7; D unresolved. The CDR3 has 11 residues. CDR1 is MGHDK, CDR2 SYGVNS, per germline. Trimming cost V 4 bases and J 4 bases, with 5 bases left between them. The CDR3 protein is CASSALYEQYF. The CDR3 DNA reads as TGTGCCAGCAGTGCCCTATACGAGCAGTACTTC.

The genes are TRBV6-1 and TRBJ1-2, with a weak D call TRBD1 (5 bases). Germline CDR1 and CDR2: MNHNS and SASEGT. The CDR3 extends over 18 amino acids. V was clipped by 4 bases and J by 4 bases, with 25 bases between them. The CDR3 is CASSVEPPSGTGTYGYTF. The DNA of the CDR3 is TGTGCCAGCAGTGTTGAGCCACCCAGTGGGACTGGGACCTATGGCTACACCTTC.

The chain has TRBV15 and TRBJ2-1; 11 positions match TRBD1. The germline V gene encodes CDR1 LNHNV and CDR2 YYDKDF (reference sequence). V was clipped by 6 bases and J by 2 bases; unmatched bases: 3. The CDR3 runs to 15 residues. CDR3 in DNA: TGTGCCACCAGTAAGGACAGGGGGCCCTACAATGAGCAGTTCTTC. Protein: CATSKDRGPYNEQFF.

The chain couples TRBV28 to TRBJ1-4; the D is unclear. The V gene's germline CDR1 is MDHEN and CDR2 SYDVKM. Between the trimmed V and J ends, which lost 5 bases and 0 bases, there was a span of 7 bases. The CDR3 contains 14 residues. In DNA form, the CDR3 reads TGTGCCAGCAGTACGAGGTCAACTAATGAAAAACTGTTTTTT. Translating it yields CASSTRSTNEKLFF.

The rearrangement joins TRBV5-4 to TRBJ2-6; no reliable D call. This CDR3 is 15 amino acids long. From germline, CDR1 is SGHNT and CDR2 YYREEE (reference sequence). V was trimmed by 4 bases and J by 1 base, leaving 9 bases between them. CDR3 sequence reads: CASSPRGSGANVLTF. CDR3 in DNA: TGTGCCAGCAGCCCCCGAGGATCTGGGGCCAACGTCCTGACTTTC.

This clone has more than one count but fewer than ten. The rearrangement joins TRBV5-1 to TRBJ2-5; 11 nucleotides align to TRBD2. With V trimmed by 4 bases and J by 1 base, 6 bases remained unmatched. Germline V lookup: CDR1 SGHRS, CDR2 YFSETQ. CDR3 length: 16 amino acids. The CDR3 nucleotides read TGCGCCAGCAGCACCGGGACTAGCGGATTCCAAGAGACCCAGTACTTC. As protein: CASSTGTSGFQETQYF.